The 8 T cell receptor beta chains listed next were all sequenced from one sample in a study of breast tumors, draining lymph nodes, adjacent tissues. The lymph nodes were axillary draining lymph nodes from breast cancer patients. TCRdb used MiXCR to reprocess the multiplex PCR reads, holding one entry per CDR3 protein. The table records around 130,000 distinct CDR3 sequences, just under 20% of them present only once. Sequences were obtained from axillary lymph node tissue. These TCRs come from a female donor with breast cancer. Some clones in this sample may be carry-over from other donors' samples.

At least ten counts were recorded for this clonotype. The DNA for the CDR3 is TGTGCCAGCAGCACCCGGGAGACCCAGTACTTC. Its protein is CASSTRETQYF. V and J are TRBV11-2 and TRBJ2-5; D is undetermined. CDR1 and CDR2 from the germline V gene are SGHAT and FQNNGV. V lost 5 bases and J 5 bases, leaving 6 bases between the germline ends. The CDR3 covers 11 residues.

This clonotype was seen many times. This chain joins TRBV7-9 and TRBJ2-1; tentatively, D is TRBD2 (5 bases). V lost 5 bases, J lost 13 bases, and 18 bases lay in between. CDR3 length: 13 residues. Germline CDR1 reads SEHNR; CDR2 reads FQNEAQ (reference sequence). For the CDR3, the DNA is TGTGCCAGCAGCCCCTGGACTCTGACCGACCAGTTCTTC. This codes for CASSPWTLTDQFF.

This clonotype was counted ten times or more. V and J are TRBV19 and TRBJ2-7; D not resolved. This CDR3 region has 15 residues. Germline CDR1 LNHDA, CDR2 SQIVND (reference sequence). V dropped 5 bases and J dropped 2 bases, with 16 bases sitting between them. The CDR3 sequence is CASSPTSTRTYEQYF. The CDR3 DNA follows: TGTGCCAGTAGTCCAACCAGTACGCGTACCTACGAGCAGTACTTC.

This clonotype appeared many times. V usage is TRBV6-1 and J usage is TRBJ1-4, with D perhaps matching TRBD1 (5 bases). Germline V gives CDR1 MNHNS, CDR2 SASEGT. The CDR3 length is 10 residues. Trimming took off 2 bases at V and 16 bases at J, with 8 bases between the two ends. The CDR3 DNA follows: TGTGCCAGCAGTGAATACGGGACGTTTTTT. This translates into CASSEYGTFF.

This clonotype has a count of ten or more. The chain uses TRBV7-9 and TRBJ1-3, with D unclear. In germline, CDR1 is SEHNR, CDR2 FQNEAQ (reference sequence). V was clipped by 1 base and J by 1 base, with 2 bases between them. The CDR3 totals 13 residues. The CDR3 sequence is CASSLGSGNTIYF. In DNA form, the CDR3 reads TGTGCCAGCAGCTTAGGTTCTGGAAACACCATATATTTT. The whole variable domain, filled in from reference TRBV7-9 and TRBJ1-3, reads DTGVSQNPRHKITKRGQNVTFRCDPISEHNRLYWYRQTLGQGPEFLTYFQNEAQLEKSRLLSDRFSAERPKGSFSTLEIQRTEQGDSAMYLCASSLGSGNTIYFGEGSWLTVV.

This clonotype appeared a few times. V usage is TRBV30 and J usage is TRBJ2-3; 8 bases line up with TRBD2. Germline V CDR1 and CDR2: GTSNPN, SVGIG (reference sequence). The length of the CDR3 is 13 residues. Trimming cost V 0 bases and J 6 bases; bases outside gene matches: 2. CDR3 region: CAWSVSGVDTQYF. The CDR3 DNA reads as TGTGCCTGGAGTGTTAGCGGGGTTGATACGCAGTATTTT.

This clonotype was observed many times. This rearrangement joins TRBV9 to TRBJ2-1, with a tentative D call TRBD2 (6 bases). The CDR3 spans 13 residues. With 2 bases removed from V and 7 bases from J, the gap between germline ends came to 10 bases. Germline values: CDR1 SGDLS, CDR2 YYNGEE. This CDR3 reads CASSVGTVNEQFF. CDR3 bases: TGTGCCAGCAGCGTGGGGACTGTAAATGAGCAGTTCTTC.

This clonotype showed up many times. CDR3 in DNA: TGTGCCACCAGCAGAGCACGTAGCGGCAAAGAGACCCAGTACTTC. As protein: CATSRARSGKETQYF. The rearrangement uses TRBV15 and TRBJ2-5, with a weak D call TRBD2 (6 bases). The V end was cut by 1 base, the J end by 3 bases, with 12 bases between. Looked up from germline, CDR1 is LNHNV and CDR2 is YYDKDF (reference sequence). This CDR3 has 15 amino acids.